This T cell receptor beta chain was recovered during a study of T cell changes during pregnancy in multiple sclerosis. TCRdb's table, derived via immunoSEQ multiplex PCR, lists solely in-frame clones and lacks some. The sample includes roughly 22,000 clones, around 90% of them seen just once. There are 11 residues in the CDR3. The germline V gene has CDR1 GTSNPN and CDR2 SVGIG (reference sequence). With 0 bases removed from V and 5 bases from J, the gap between germline ends came to 4 bases. The input for sequencing was CD4+ T cells from peripheral blood mononuclear cells, taken in the first trimester of pregnancy. The receptor was isolated from a female donor in good health, enrolled as a control in a pregnancy study. The chain recombines TRBV30 with TRBJ2-5, with unresolved D. CDR3 amino acids: CAWSVLETQYF. The DNA for the CDR3 is TGTGCCTGGAGTGTACTGGAGACCCAGTACTTC.